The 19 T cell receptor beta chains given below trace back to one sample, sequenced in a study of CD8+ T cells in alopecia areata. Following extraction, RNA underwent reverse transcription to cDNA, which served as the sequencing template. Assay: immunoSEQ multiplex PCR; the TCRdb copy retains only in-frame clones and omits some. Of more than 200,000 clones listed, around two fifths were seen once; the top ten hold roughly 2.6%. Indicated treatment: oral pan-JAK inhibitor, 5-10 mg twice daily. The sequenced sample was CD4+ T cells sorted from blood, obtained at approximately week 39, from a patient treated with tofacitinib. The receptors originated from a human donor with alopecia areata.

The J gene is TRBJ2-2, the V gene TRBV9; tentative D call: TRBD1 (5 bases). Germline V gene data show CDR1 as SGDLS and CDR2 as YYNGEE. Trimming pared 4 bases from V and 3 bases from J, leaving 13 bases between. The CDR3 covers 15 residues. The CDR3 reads CASSPQPGYTGELFF. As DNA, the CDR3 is TGTGCCAGCAGCCCCCAACCAGGGTACACCGGGGAGCTGTTTTTT.

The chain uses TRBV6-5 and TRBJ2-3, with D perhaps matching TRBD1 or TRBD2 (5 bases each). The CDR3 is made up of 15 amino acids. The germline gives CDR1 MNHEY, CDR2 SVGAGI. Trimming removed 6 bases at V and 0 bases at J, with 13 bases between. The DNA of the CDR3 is TGTGCCAGCAGCAAGGGACCGCCTAGCACAGATACGCAGTATTTT. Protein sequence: CASSKGPPSTDTQYF.

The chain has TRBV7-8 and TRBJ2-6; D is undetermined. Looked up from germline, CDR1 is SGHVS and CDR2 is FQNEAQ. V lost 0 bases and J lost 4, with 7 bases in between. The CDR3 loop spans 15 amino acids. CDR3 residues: CASSLARTGANVLTF. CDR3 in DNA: TGTGCCAGCAGCTTAGCGCGAACGGGGGCCAACGTCCTGACTTTC.

The CDR3 region has the DNA TGCGCCAGCAGCTTGGGTCTAGCGGGCGTCGCGAACACCGGGGAGCTGTTTTTT. It codes for CASSLGLAGVANTGELFF. V gene TRBV5-1 combines with J gene TRBJ2-2, with TRBD2 identical over 8 bases. V shed 0 bases and J 0 bases; nucleotides not matched to a gene: 7. The CDR3 totals 18 residues. CDR1 is SGHRS, CDR2 YFSETQ, per germline. The complete variable domain, with remaining parts taken from reference TRBV5-1 and TRBJ2-2, reads KAGVTQTPRYLIKTRGQQVTLSCSPISGHRSVSWYQQTPGQGLQFLFEYFSETQRNKGNFPGRFSGRQFSNSRSEMNVSTLELGDSALYLCASSLGLAGVANTGELFFGEGSRLTVL.

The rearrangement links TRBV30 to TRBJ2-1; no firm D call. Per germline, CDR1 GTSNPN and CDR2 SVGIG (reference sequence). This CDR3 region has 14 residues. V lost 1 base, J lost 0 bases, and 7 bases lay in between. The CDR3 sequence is CAWSAVSSYNEQFF. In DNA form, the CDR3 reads TGTGCCTGGAGTGCGGTAAGCTCCTACAATGAGCAGTTCTTC.

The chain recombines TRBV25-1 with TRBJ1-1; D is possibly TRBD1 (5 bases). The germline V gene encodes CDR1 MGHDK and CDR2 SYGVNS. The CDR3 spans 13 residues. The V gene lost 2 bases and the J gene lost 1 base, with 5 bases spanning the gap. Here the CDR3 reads CASSEQGNTEAFF. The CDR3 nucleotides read TGTGCCAGCAGTGAACAGGGGAACACTGAAGCTTTCTTT.

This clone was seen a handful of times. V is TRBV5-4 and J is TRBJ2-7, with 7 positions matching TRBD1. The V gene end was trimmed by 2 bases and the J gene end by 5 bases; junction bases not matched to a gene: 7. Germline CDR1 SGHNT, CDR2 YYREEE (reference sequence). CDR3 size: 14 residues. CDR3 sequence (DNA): TGTGCCAGCAGCTTTATAGGGGGCAGGGACGAGCAGTACTTC. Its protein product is CASSFIGGRDEQYF.

The CDR3 protein is CASTRGRGANEQYF. The CDR3 nucleotides read TGTGCCAGCACTAGAGGCCGGGGGGCCAACGAGCAGTACTTC. The chain recombines TRBV27 with TRBJ2-7; the D gene is possibly TRBD2 (7 bases). The CDR3 is made up of 14 amino acids. V was clipped by 7 bases and J by 5 bases, with 18 bases between them. Germline V gene sequence: CDR1 MNHEY, CDR2 SMNVEV (reference sequence).

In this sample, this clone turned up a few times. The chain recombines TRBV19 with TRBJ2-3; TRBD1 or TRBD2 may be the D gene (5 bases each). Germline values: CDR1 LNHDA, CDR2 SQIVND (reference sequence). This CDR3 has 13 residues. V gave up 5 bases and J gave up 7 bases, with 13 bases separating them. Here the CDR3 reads CASSPGTQYTQYF. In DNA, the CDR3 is TGTGCCAGTAGTCCGGGGACCCAGTATACGCAGTATTTT.

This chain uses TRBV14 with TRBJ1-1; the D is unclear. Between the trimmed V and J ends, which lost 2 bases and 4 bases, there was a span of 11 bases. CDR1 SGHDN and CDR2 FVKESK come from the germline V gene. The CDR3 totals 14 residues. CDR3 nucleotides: TGTGCCAGCAGCCAATGGCCCGATGTCACTGAAGCTTTCTTT. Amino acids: CASSQWPDVTEAFF. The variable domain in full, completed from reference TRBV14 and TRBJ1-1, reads EAGVTQFPSHSVIEKGQTVTLRCDPISGHDNLYWYRRVMGKEIKFLLHFVKESKQDESGMPNNRFLAERTGGTYSTLKVQPAELEDSGVYFCASSQWPDVTEAFFGQGTRLTVV.

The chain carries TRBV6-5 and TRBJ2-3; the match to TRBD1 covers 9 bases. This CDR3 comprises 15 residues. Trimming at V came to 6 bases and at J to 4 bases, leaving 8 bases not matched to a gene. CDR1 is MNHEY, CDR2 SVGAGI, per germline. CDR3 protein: CASSLRGQGSDTQYF. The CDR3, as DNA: TGTGCCAGCAGCCTACGGGGACAGGGTTCAGATACGCAGTATTTT.

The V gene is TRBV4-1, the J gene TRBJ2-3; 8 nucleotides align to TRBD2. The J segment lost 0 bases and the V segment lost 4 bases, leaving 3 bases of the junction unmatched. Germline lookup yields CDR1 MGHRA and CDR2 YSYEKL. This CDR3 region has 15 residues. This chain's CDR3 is CASSLASGSTDTQYF. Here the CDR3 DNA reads TGCGCCAGCAGCCTCGCTAGCGGGAGCACAGATACGCAGTATTTT.

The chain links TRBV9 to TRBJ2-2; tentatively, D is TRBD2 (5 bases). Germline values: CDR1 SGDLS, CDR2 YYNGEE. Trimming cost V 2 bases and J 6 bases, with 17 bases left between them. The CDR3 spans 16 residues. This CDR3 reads CASSVIGGGVPGELFF. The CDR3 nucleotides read TGTGCCAGCAGCGTCATCGGAGGCGGCGTGCCCGGGGAGCTGTTTTTT.

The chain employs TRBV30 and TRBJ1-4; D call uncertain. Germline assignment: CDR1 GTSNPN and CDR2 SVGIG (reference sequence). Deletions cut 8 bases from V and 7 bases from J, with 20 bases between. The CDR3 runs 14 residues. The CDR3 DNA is TGTGCCCAAGCCGCCGGTCTGGGTGGTGAAAAACTGTTTTTT. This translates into CAQAAGLGGEKLFF.

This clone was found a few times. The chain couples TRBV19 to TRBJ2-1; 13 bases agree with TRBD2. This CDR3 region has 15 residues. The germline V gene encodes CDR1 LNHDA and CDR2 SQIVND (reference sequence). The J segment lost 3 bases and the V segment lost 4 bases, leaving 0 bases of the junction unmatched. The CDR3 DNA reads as TGTGCCAGTAGTAGGACTAGCGGGAGCTACAATGAGCAGTTCTTC. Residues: CASSRTSGSYNEQFF.

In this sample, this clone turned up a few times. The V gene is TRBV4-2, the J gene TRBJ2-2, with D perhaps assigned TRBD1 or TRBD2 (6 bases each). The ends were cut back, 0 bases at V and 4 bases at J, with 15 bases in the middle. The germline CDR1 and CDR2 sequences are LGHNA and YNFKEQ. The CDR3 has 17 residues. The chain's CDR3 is CASSQDNSGGGTGELFF. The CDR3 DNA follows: TGTGCCAGCAGCCAAGATAATAGCGGAGGGGGCACCGGGGAGCTGTTTTTT.

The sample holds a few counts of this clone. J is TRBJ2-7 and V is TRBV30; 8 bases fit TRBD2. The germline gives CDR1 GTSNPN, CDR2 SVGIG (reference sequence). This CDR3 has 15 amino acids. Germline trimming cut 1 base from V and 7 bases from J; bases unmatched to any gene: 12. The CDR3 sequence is CAWSAPGLDGGEQYF. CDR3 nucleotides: TGTGCCTGGAGTGCACCGGGACTAGACGGCGGGGAGCAGTACTTC.

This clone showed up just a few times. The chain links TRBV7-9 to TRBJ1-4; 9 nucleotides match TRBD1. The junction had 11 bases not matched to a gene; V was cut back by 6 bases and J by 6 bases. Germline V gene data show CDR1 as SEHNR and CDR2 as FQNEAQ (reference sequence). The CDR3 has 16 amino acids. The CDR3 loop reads CASRTGQGQGDEKLFF. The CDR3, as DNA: TGTGCCAGCAGGACAGGACAGGGACAGGGAGATGAAAAACTGTTTTTT.

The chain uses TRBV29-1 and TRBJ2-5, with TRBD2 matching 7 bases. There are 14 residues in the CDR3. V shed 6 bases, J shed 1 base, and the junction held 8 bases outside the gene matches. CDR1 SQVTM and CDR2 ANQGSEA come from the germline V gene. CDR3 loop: CSVGPSSGQETQYF. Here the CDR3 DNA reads TGCAGCGTCGGCCCTTCTAGCGGCCAAGAGACCCAGTACTTC.